Below, 15 T cell receptor beta chains from the same sample are listed, as sequenced in a study of blood T cell repertoires in COVID-19. Repertoires were generated with immunoSEQ multiplex PCR, while TCRdb's copy carries only in-frame clones and drops some. The table records around 500,000 clones, approximately 90% of them present only once. The sample taken for sequencing was PBMCs or T cells enriched from blood (not recorded which). These receptors all come from a woman aged 55-69 years who had recovered from COVID-19.

This sequence joins TRBV7-8 and TRBJ2-5, with 10 bases identical to TRBD2. CDR1 is SGHVS, CDR2 FQNEAQ, per germline. With V trimmed by 2 bases and J by 1 base, 4 bases remained unmatched. This CDR3 spans 16 amino acids. CDR3: CASSLTERGGQETQYF. CDR3 DNA: TGTGCCAGCAGCTTAACCGAGCGGGGGGGCCAAGAGACCCAGTACTTC.

The chain joins TRBV25-1 to TRBJ1-2, with unresolved D. V was pared by 2 bases and J by 11 bases, with 15 bases between. CDR1 is MGHDK and CDR2 is SYGVNS in the germline V gene. The length of the CDR3 is 13 residues. The CDR3: CASSEGSWAGYTF. CDR3 coding DNA: TGTGCCAGCAGTGAAGGGTCTTGGGCAGGATACACCTTC.

The chain is built from TRBV6-5 and TRBJ1-2, with D maybe TRBD1 (5 bases). CDR3 length: 13 amino acids. Trimming took off 6 bases at V and 6 bases at J, with 14 bases between the two ends. Germline CDR1 MNHEY, CDR2 SVGAGI. CDR3 nucleotides: TGTGCCAGCAGCCGAATTGGCAGGGATGGCTACACCTTC. As protein: CASSRIGRDGYTF.

As for this clone: The sample contains more than one DNA sequence encoding this CDR3. The gene calls are TRBV9 and TRBJ2-7, with TRBD1 identical over 10 bases. V lost 1 base and J lost 2; bases outside the gene matches: 3. This CDR3 contains 15 residues. Germline CDR1 is SGDLS and CDR2 is YYNGEE. CDR3 region: CASSVSGTGAYEQYF. The CDR3 bases are TGTGCCAGCAGCGTATCCGGGACAGGGGCCTACGAGCAGTACTTC.

The chain is built from TRBV28 and TRBJ2-7; perhaps TRBD1 as D (5 bases). The CDR3 has 11 amino acids. Germline CDR1 reads MDHEN; CDR2 reads SYDVKM. With 4 bases removed from V and 7 bases from J, the gap between germline ends came to 8 bases. The CDR3 nucleotides read TGTGCCAGCAGTTCAAGGGGTGAGCAGTACGTC. Translated: CASSSRGEQYV.

This chain joins TRBV11-2 and TRBJ1-1; 7 bases fit TRBD1. The CDR3 extends over 14 amino acids. Germline CDR1 is SGHAT and CDR2 is FQNNGV. Losses at the gene ends were 6 bases for V and 11 bases for J; bases not matched to a gene: 15. The CDR3 reads CASRRQGHMFEAFF. CDR3 DNA: TGTGCCAGCAGACGACAGGGTCACATGTTTGAGGCTTTCTTT.

The genes are TRBV6-5 and TRBJ1-2; 9 nucleotides align to TRBD1. Per germline, CDR1 MNHEY and CDR2 SVGAGI. V gave up 6 bases and J gave up 1 base; unmatched junction bases: 6. The CDR3 covers 15 residues. CDR3 in amino acids: CASRQQGAFNYGYTF. CDR3 DNA: TGTGCCAGCAGGCAACAGGGGGCTTTTAACTATGGCTACACCTTC.

The chain joins TRBV27 to TRBJ1-1; TRBD1 might be the D (5 bases). Trimming left V 9 bases short and J 4 bases short, with 9 bases between. CDR3 length: 11 amino acids. Per germline, CDR1 MNHEY and CDR2 SMNVEV (reference sequence). CDR3 DNA: TGTGCCAGTCAGGGTAGCACTGAAGCTTTCTTT. This sequence encodes CASQGSTEAFF.

The chain employs TRBV2 and TRBJ1-2; D possibly corresponds to TRBD1 (5 bases). V gave up 8 bases and J gave up 4 bases, with 17 bases separating them. The germline V gene encodes CDR1 SNHLY and CDR2 FYNNEI. This CDR3 has 14 residues. CDR3 protein: CASPSGRAPYGYTF. The CDR3 DNA sequence: TGTGCCAGCCCCTCCGGCAGGGCCCCCTATGGCTACACCTTC.

The rearrangement joins TRBV29-1 to TRBJ2-2; 10 bases align to TRBD2. The CDR3 has 15 amino acids. Germline V gives CDR1 SQVTM, CDR2 ANQGSEA. V lost 4 bases, J lost 1 base, and 3 bases stayed unmatched. CDR3 protein: CSVVSSGGNTGELFF. The CDR3 nucleotides are TGCAGCGTTGTGTCTAGCGGGGGGAACACCGGGGAGCTGTTTTTT.

The CDR3 DNA reads TGCAGCGTCACGGGGGTGGGGAGCTATGGCTACACCTTC. It translates to CSVTGVGSYGYTF. The chain links TRBV29-1 to TRBJ1-2, with a weak D call TRBD1 (5 bases). CDR1 and CDR2 (germline): SQVTM, ANQGSEA. The CDR3 has 13 residues. V lost 6 bases, J lost 4 bases, and 15 bases lay in between. The complete variable domain, with remaining parts taken from reference TRBV29-1 and TRBJ1-2, reads SAVISQKPSRDICQRGTSLTIQCQVDSQVTMMFWYRQQPGQSLTLIATANQGSEATYESGFVIDKFPISRPNLTFSTLTVSNMSPEDSSIYLCSVTGVGSYGYTFGSGTRLTVV.

The chain couples TRBV20-1 to TRBJ2-5; D call uncertain. Trimming pared 3 bases from V and 3 bases from J, leaving 11 bases between. Per the germline V gene, CDR1 is DFQATT and CDR2 is SNEGSKA (reference sequence). The CDR3 is made up of 13 amino acids. CDR3 amino acids: CSASHGQKETQYF. In DNA form, the CDR3 reads TGCAGTGCTAGTCATGGTCAGAAAGAGACCCAGTACTTC.

The V and J genes are TRBV11-2 and TRBJ1-1; D gene ambiguous. Germline-derived CDR1 and CDR2 are SGHAT and FQNNGV. The CDR3 runs 17 residues. V lost 2 bases and J 0 bases, leaving 16 bases between the germline ends. The CDR3 DNA is TGTGCCAGCAGCTTACCCCCTCTAGCGGGCTTGAACACTGAAGCTTTCTTT. Translating it yields CASSLPPLAGLNTEAFF.

This clone was seen more than once but under ten times. The chain employs TRBV5-1 and TRBJ1-2, with 7 bases lining up with TRBD1. The V gene's germline CDR1 is SGHRS and CDR2 YFSETQ. After removal of 0 bases from V and 3 bases from J, the junction contained 2 bases not matched to a gene. The CDR3 totals 14 residues. In DNA form, the CDR3 reads TGCGCCAGCAGCTTGGACAGGGGTGACTATGGCTACACCTTC. Encoded protein: CASSLDRGDYGYTF. The variable domain in full, with the rest retrieved from reference TRBV5-1 and TRBJ1-2, is KAGVTQTPRYLIKTRGQQVTLSCSPISGHRSVSWYQQTPGQGLQFLFEYFSETQRNKGNFPGRFSGRQFSNSRSEMNVSTLELGDSALYLCASSLDRGDYGYTFGSGTRLTVV.

V usage is TRBV5-5 and J usage is TRBJ1-2, with TRBD1 as a possible D gene (6 bases). The germline V gene has CDR1 SGHKS and CDR2 YYEKEE (reference sequence). The CDR3 loop spans 12 amino acids. V was cut by 2 bases and J by 6 bases, with 8 bases left in between. Here the CDR3 reads CASSFAGDGYTF. In DNA, the CDR3 is TGTGCCAGCAGCTTTGCAGGGGATGGCTACACCTTC. The full variable domain, with the rest looked up from reference TRBV5-5 and TRBJ1-2, is DAGVTQSPTHLIKTRGQQVTLRCSPISGHKSVSWYQQVLGQGPQFIFQYYEKEERGRGNFPDRFSARQFPNYSSELNVNALLLGDSALYLCASSFAGDGYTFGSGTRLTVV.